This paragraph covers one T cell receptor (beta chain) sequence. The data were taken from a study of blood T cell repertoires in COVID-19. Some clones are missing from TCRdb's copy, which holds only in-frame ones; the method was immunoSEQ multiplex PCR. The repertoire holds fewer than 140,000 clones, with under 85% as singletons. The V segment lost 6 bases and the J segment 0 bases; nucleotides outside the gene matches: 2. The CDR3 length is 15 residues. The germline CDR1 and CDR2 sequences are MNHEY and SVGAGI. The TCR was taken from a woman aged 55-70 years with acute or convalescent COVID-19. The sequenced material came from peripheral blood. V usage is TRBV6-5 and J usage is TRBJ1-1; 12 bases are a match to TRBD1. CDR3 region: CASSRDRGLNTEAFF. CDR3 sequence (DNA): TGTGCCAGCAGCCGGGACAGGGGGCTGAACACTGAAGCTTTCTTT.